This T cell receptor (beta chain) was sequenced for a study of T-cell memory formation after mild COVID-19. Study-level points and caveats: Memory from before infection featured some responding clones, which suggests cross-reactive memory joined.

This clonotype was seen a few times. Its antigen is undetermined. Each CDR3 protein is one row after TCRdb ran MiXCR on the 5' RACE reads. The sample holds a few hundred thousand distinct CDR3 sequences, over 13% seen once. Trimming took 2 bases from V and 1 from J, leaving 9 bases between them. Germline loops: CDR1 SGHKS, CDR2 YYEKEE (reference sequence). The CDR3 sequence is 14 residues long. The rearrangement joins TRBV5-5 to TRBJ1-1; no clear D. The clonotype comes from a man younger than 35 who had mild COVID-19 (a few samples of this study predate the infection). Cell type and time point are not known. Material: PBMCs or a T cell subset sorted from them (not recorded which). The CDR3 sequence: CASSFYGGNTEAFF. CDR3 bases: TGTGCCAGCAGCTTTTACGGCGGGAACACTGAAGCTTTCTTT.